Below, one T cell receptor beta chain is given with its context. The CDR3 is made up of 14 amino acids. Trimming took 5 bases from V and 2 from J; bases not matched to a gene: 5. Per germline, CDR1 SEHNR and CDR2 FQNEAQ (reference sequence). Per the study methods: Estimated nucleated cell counts came from reference gene primer amplification. Repertoires were generated with immunoSEQ multiplex PCR, while TCRdb's copy carries only in-frame clones and drops some. Clone size and the V and J calls come from that table; the DNA yielded D and trimming. The sample includes around 230,000 clones, around four fifths of them seen just once. The entry originates in a study of blood T cell repertoires in COVID-19. Study details: Sites across the United States, Italy and Spain contributed samples from acute and convalescent COVID-19. PBMCs, B-cell-depleted T cells, or T cells provided the cDNA or gDNA that made up the material.

The sequence was obtained from a woman between 40 and 55 years old with active or convalescent COVID-19. What was sequenced was peripheral blood. This sequence joins TRBV7-9 and TRBJ2-7; 8 bases line up with TRBD1. For the CDR3, the DNA is TGTGCCAGCAGCCCCGGGACAGGACCCTACGAGCAGTACTTC. It yields the protein CASSPGTGPYEQYF.